The rows below give T cell receptor beta chains drawn from one sample of a study of T cells in Graves' hyperthyroidism and ophthalmopathy. A single record per CDR3 protein comes from TCRdb applying MiXCR to the multiplex PCR reads. The sample includes hundreds of thousands of distinct CDR3 sequences, more than 12% seen only once; the top ten take around 12%. The sequencing input was blood. All receptors derive from a woman between 45 and 65 years old with Graves' ophthalmopathy. Each CDR3 is given with its conserved first and last residue. A D gene is named only where the DNA matches it firmly. Some rows have no size entry. The others give once, few or many, or a class for an expanded clone.

cdr3_nt	cdr3_aa	v_call	j_call	clone_size	d_call
TGTGCCAGCAGCCCGCGTGGGGGGACAGGACACTATGGCTACACCTTC	CASSPRGGTGHYGYTF	TRBV3-1	TRBJ1-2	NA	TRBD1
TGTGCCAGCAGCTTAAAGCCGGGCGGGAGTTACGAGCAGTACTTC	CASSLKPGGSYEQYF	TRBV7-3	TRBJ2-7	many	TRBD2
TGTGCCAGCAGCCAATTAGCGGGAGGGCCTCAAGAGACCCAGTACTTC	CASSQLAGGPQETQYF	TRBV3-1	TRBJ2-5	many	TRBD2
TGTGCCAGCTCACCACTCGCGGGGCACACCGGGGAGCTGTTTTTT	CASSPLAGHTGELFF	TRBV18	TRBJ2-2	many	NA
TGCAGCGTTGGGGGGACTAGCGGCTACAATGAGCAGTTCTTC	CSVGGTSGYNEQFF	TRBV29-1	TRBJ2-1	few	TRBD2
TGTGCCAGCACGACTAGCGGGAGTACGTGGGGGCGCTACGAGCAGTACTTC	CASTTSGSTWGRYEQYF	TRBV12-3/TRBV12-4	TRBJ2-7	many	TRBD2
TGTGCCAGCGAGGCGGGAGGGCCTTACTATGAGCAGTTCTTC	CASEAGGPYYEQFF	TRBV6-2/TRBV6-3	TRBJ2-1	few	TRBD2
TGTGCCAGCAGCCCCCGGCACGACAATCAGCCCCAGCATTTT	CASSPRHDNQPQHF	TRBV9	TRBJ1-5	NA	NA
TGCAGTGCTAGAGATCGGACAGCTCCCCCTGGAAACACCATATATTTT	CSARDRTAPPGNTIYF	TRBV20-1	TRBJ1-3	once	NA
TGCAGTGCTAATGTAGCGGGAGGTGAGCAGTATTTT	CSANVAGGEQYF	TRBV20-1	TRBJ2-3	NA	TRBD2
TGTGCCAGCAGTCCCCCGGACAGGGAACACACCGGGGAGCTGTTTTTT	CASSPPDREHTGELFF	TRBV28	TRBJ2-2	many	TRBD1
TGTGCCAGCAGTTTATTCTTTGGAGGACAGGGGGTCCACGAGCAGTACTTC	CASSLFFGGQGVHEQYF	TRBV28	TRBJ2-7	many	TRBD1
TGTGCCAGCAGTTACGGGACAGGGGGGAGTGATGAGCAGTTCTTC	CASSYGTGGSDEQFF	TRBV6-6	TRBJ2-1	many	TRBD1
TGTGCCAGCAGTTTATTAGGCGGGGCGGGGGAGACCCAGTACTTC	CASSLLGGAGETQYF	TRBV28	TRBJ2-5	many	NA
TGCAGCGCTGAGGGAGACAGGGTGGGCGGGGAGCTGTTTTTT	CSAEGDRVGGELFF	TRBV29-1	TRBJ2-2	NA	TRBD1
TGTGCCAGCAGCCAAACTGTTGGGAACACTGAAGCTTTCTTT	CASSQTVGNTEAFF	TRBV4-2	TRBJ1-1	few	NA
TGCAGTGCTAGAGACGGCGGGGGGTACAATGAGCAGTTCTTC	CSARDGGGYNEQFF	TRBV20-1	TRBJ2-1	many	TRBD2
TGTGCCAGCAGCCAGGATACAGTGCGAGGACAGCCCCAGCATTTT	CASSQDTVRGQPQHF	TRBV3-1	TRBJ1-5	many	NA
TGCGCCAGCAGCATCTACACCGGACAGGGCCGAGGGAACAATGAGCAGTTCTTC	CASSIYTGQGRGNNEQFF	TRBV5-1	TRBJ2-1	NA	TRBD1
TGCGCCAGCAGCGAGCGGGAAGGGGAGACCCAGTACTTC	CASSEREGETQYF	TRBV4-1	TRBJ2-5	many	TRBD2
TGTGCCAGCAGTTCCTCAGACAGGCTGAATCAGCCCCAGCATTTT	CASSSSDRLNQPQHF	TRBV6-1	TRBJ1-5	NA	NA
TGTGCCATCAGGGAAGGGACTAGCGGGAACTACGAGCAGTACTTC	CAIREGTSGNYEQYF	TRBV10-3	TRBJ2-7	few	TRBD2
TGTGCCAGCAACACAGACCGGGACGGTACCTACGAGCAGTACTTC	CASNTDRDGTYEQYF	TRBV28	TRBJ2-7	many	NA
TGTGCCAGCAGCTTGGGACTAGCGGCCTTGGGTCAGCAGTTCTTC	CASSLGLAALGQQFF	TRBV11-2	TRBJ2-1	many	TRBD2
TGCAGTTCGTGGACAGGGAGGTCGGGGCCCCAGCATTTT	CSSWTGRSGPQHF	TRBV20-1	TRBJ1-5	few	TRBD1
TGTGCCAGCAGCCTTTATGCCGGGACAGACCAAGAGACCCAGTACTTC	CASSLYAGTDQETQYF	TRBV7-2	TRBJ2-5	many	TRBD1
TGCGCCAGCAGCCAAGAGATAGCCTTGAACACTGAAGCTTTCTTT	CASSQEIALNTEAFF	TRBV4-1	TRBJ1-1	many	NA
TGTGCCAGTAAGCTTAGGGCGGCGGGGACAGATACGCAGTATTTT	CASKLRAAGTDTQYF	TRBV11-3	TRBJ2-3	many	NA
TGTGCCACCAGCAGAGTTACAGGAAGGGGGAACACTGAAGCTTTCTTT	CATSRVTGRGNTEAFF	TRBV15	TRBJ1-1	many	NA
TGTGCCACCAGTGACCGAGGGACTAGCGGACACTACGAGCAGTACTTC	CATSDRGTSGHYEQYF	TRBV24-1	TRBJ2-7	NA	TRBD2
TGTGCCAGCAGAGGACAGGACTCTTTCCACGAGCAGTACTTC	CASRGQDSFHEQYF	TRBV12-3/TRBV12-4	TRBJ2-7	NA	TRBD1
TGTGCCAGCAGCTCTAGCGGGGGGCTCTACAATGAGCAGTTCTTC	CASSSSGGLYNEQFF	TRBV7-2	TRBJ2-1	many	TRBD2
TGTGCCAGCAGCTTAGGGGCAGGGAATGAAAAACTGTTTTTT	CASSLGAGNEKLFF	TRBV7-6	TRBJ1-4	NA	NA
TGCAGTGCTAGAGGTACCCCTAGCTCCTACGAGCAGTACTTC	CSARGTPSSYEQYF	TRBV20-1	TRBJ2-7	NA	NA
TGCAGTGCTACCGGGACTAGCAATCGGGGGGATGAGCAGTTCTTC	CSATGTSNRGDEQFF	TRBV20-1	TRBJ2-1	NA	TRBD2
TGTGCCAGCAGTGTCCAGGAGATTTTCTACGAGCAGTACTTC	CASSVQEIFYEQYF	TRBV6-4	TRBJ2-7	many	NA
TGTGCCAGCTCACTCGGGACTCTAGGGACCCAGTACTTC	CASSLGTLGTQYF	TRBV18	TRBJ2-5	many	NA
TGTGCCAGCAGCCAAAACAGGGGCCCTACCTACAATGAGCAGTTCTTC	CASSQNRGPTYNEQFF	TRBV14	TRBJ2-1	many	TRBD1
TGTGCCAGCAGCCAAGGTAATAGCGGACACTACGAGCAGTACTTC	CASSQGNSGHYEQYF	TRBV3-1	TRBJ2-7	many	NA
TGTGCCAGCAGTTTGCAGGCCGGGGGCACTGAAGCTTTCTTT	CASSLQAGGTEAFF	TRBV28	TRBJ1-1	many	NA
TGTGCCAGTCAGATGGAATTAGCGGGAGATGTCCACGAGCAGTACTTC	CASQMELAGDVHEQYF	TRBV6-2/TRBV6-3	TRBJ2-7	few	TRBD2
TGTGCCAGCAGGCTTAGGGGGTCCACTGAAGCTTTCTTT	CASRLRGSTEAFF	TRBV7-8	TRBJ1-1	many	NA
TGTGCCAGCAGTTCGTCGGGGAGGAGGGCCGGGGAGCTGTTTTTT	CASSSSGRRAGELFF	TRBV6-2/TRBV6-3	TRBJ2-2	NA	NA
TGCGCCAGCAGCCAAGGACGGAACTACGAGCAGTACTTC	CASSQGRNYEQYF	TRBV5-1	TRBJ2-7	many	NA
TGTGCCAGCAGCCACAATAGCGCAAAGACCTACGAGCAGTACTTC	CASSHNSAKTYEQYF	TRBV7-9	TRBJ2-7	many	NA
TGTGCCAGCAGTGTCCTACCCCGGGGGCAAGAGACCCAGTACTTC	CASSVLPRGQETQYF	TRBV6-1	TRBJ2-5	many	NA